These T cell receptor beta chains were read from a single sample in a study of blood T cell repertoires in COVID-19. Produced via immunoSEQ multiplex PCR; TCRdb's table is partial and in-frame only. The sample lists roughly 180,000 clones, roughly 80% occurring once. The sample comprised peripheral blood. The receptor set was obtained from a middle-aged woman with COVID-19, enrolled during active disease. Each CDR3 is given with its conserved first and last residue. The order of the fields is J gene, D gene, V gene, clone size, CDR3 DNA, CDR3 protein. D genes are given only for firm matches. Size values are once, few and many counts, or a class for expanded clones, and some rows have none.

J: TRBJ2-3; D: NA; V: TRBV7-3; size: NA; DNA: TGTGCCAGCAGCTTAAATTGGGCTAACACAGATACGCAGTATTTT; CDR3: CASSLNWANTDTQYF
J: TRBJ1-1; D: TRBD1; V: TRBV10-2; size: NA; DNA: TGCGCCAGCAGTGACCGACAGGGGAACACTGAAGCTTTCTTT; CDR3: CASSDRQGNTEAFF
J: TRBJ2-7; D: TRBD1; V: TRBV29-1; size: NA; DNA: TGCAGCGCCCGGGACAGGGACCGCGAGCAGTACTTC; CDR3: CSARDRDREQYF
J: TRBJ2-7; D: NA; V: TRBV11-2; size: NA; DNA: TGTGCCAGCAGCTATCACTACACCTACGAGCAGTACTTC; CDR3: CASSYHYTYEQYF
J: TRBJ2-4; D: NA; V: TRBV28; size: NA; DNA: TGTGCCAGCAGTTTAGCCGGACAGGCCAAAAACATTCAGTACTTC; CDR3: CASSLAGQAKNIQYF
J: TRBJ1-5; D: NA; V: TRBV30; size: NA; DNA: TGTGCCTGGAGTAATCTGGGCCAGGGCAGCAATCAGCCCCAGCATTTT; CDR3: CAWSNLGQGSNQPQHF
J: TRBJ1-5; D: NA; V: TRBV5-6; size: NA; DNA: TGTGCCAGCAGCTTGGGACAGTGGAATCAGCCCCAGCATTTT; CDR3: CASSLGQWNQPQHF
J: TRBJ2-1; D: TRBD1; V: TRBV27; size: once; DNA: TGTGCCAGCAGGGACAGGGGCAACAATGAGCAGTTCTTC; CDR3: CASRDRGNNEQFF
J: TRBJ2-1; D: TRBD2; V: TRBV5-6; size: NA; DNA: TGTGCCAGCAGCTTGTTTCGGGAGGGTTACAATGAGCAGTTCTTC; CDR3: CASSLFREGYNEQFF
J: TRBJ2-2; D: NA; V: TRBV6-5; size: NA; DNA: TGTGCCAGCAGTCTCACGGGGTACACCGGGGAGCTGTTTTTT; CDR3: CASSLTGYTGELFF